The 10 T cell receptor beta chains below all came from one sample that was sequenced in a study of T cells in Graves' hyperthyroidism and ophthalmopathy. What was amplified from RNA transcripts were TCR beta CDR3 regions. HTBI primers drove first-round RT-PCR of the TCR CDR3. One entry per CDR3 protein, called by TCRdb with MiXCR from the multiplex PCR reads. This table holds roughly 98,000 distinct CDR3 sequences, roughly 37% found once. The sequencing input was peripheral blood or thyroid tissue (not recorded which). The receptors were gathered from a woman younger than 45 with Graves' hyperthyroidism.

The rearrangement joins TRBV7-2 to TRBJ2-5; 9 bases match TRBD1. In germline, CDR1 is SGHTA, CDR2 FQGNSA. The V gene end was trimmed by 5 bases and the J gene end by 4 bases; junction bases not matched to a gene: 5. The CDR3 has 14 amino acids. CDR3 bases: TGTGCCAGCAGCCCACAGGGGGCGCGAGAGACCCAGTACTTC. Its translation: CASSPQGARETQYF.

This clonotype came up many times. V usage is TRBV6-5 and J usage is TRBJ1-2; 9 bases map to TRBD1. Germline CDR1 is MNHEY and CDR2 is SVGAGI. Germline trimming cut 6 bases from V and 7 bases from J; bases unmatched to any gene: 9. The CDR3 length is 14 residues. The CDR3 DNA reads as TGTGCCAGCAGCCTAACAGGGGGCAGGAGTGGCTACACCTTC. It specifies CASSLTGGRSGYTF.

This clonotype has at least ten counts. This chain joins TRBV4-2 and TRBJ2-5, with 7 bases fitting TRBD2. The V segment lost 5 bases and the J segment 2 bases; nucleotides outside the gene matches: 5. This CDR3 spans 14 amino acids. Germline V gene sequence: CDR1 LGHNA, CDR2 YNFKEQ. The CDR3 spells CASSNRLAQETQYF. The CDR3 nucleotides read TGTGCCAGCAGCAACCGACTAGCACAAGAGACCCAGTACTTC.

This clonotype was recorded at least ten times. The chain employs TRBV20-1 and TRBJ2-3, with 11 bases aligning to TRBD2. Per germline, CDR1 DFQATT and CDR2 SNEGSKA (reference sequence). After removal of 6 bases from V and 2 bases from J, the junction contained 10 bases not matched to a gene. The CDR3 has 16 amino acids. CDR3 region: CSAQGGTSGHTDTQYF. The CDR3 DNA follows: TGCAGTGCGCAGGGAGGGACTAGCGGTCACACAGATACGCAGTATTTT.

This clonotype appeared many times. The rearrangement uses TRBV10-3 and TRBJ2-3; TRBD2 aligns across 14 bases. CDR3 length equals 16 residues. CDR1 and CDR2 (germline): ENHRY, SYGVKD. J gave up 5 bases and V 6 bases, and 7 bases lay outside the gene matches. CDR3: CAIRGLAGVFGDTQYF. The CDR3 bases are TGTGCCATCAGGGGACTAGCGGGAGTGTTCGGAGATACGCAGTATTTT.

The J gene is TRBJ2-7, the V gene TRBV9; 7 bases fit TRBD1. The CDR3 length is 14 residues. Germline V gene sequence: CDR1 SGDLS, CDR2 YYNGEE. Trimming removed 3 bases from V and 4 bases from J; junction bases left unmatched: 7. The CDR3 here is CASSGGQAEYEQYF. In DNA form, the CDR3 reads TGTGCCAGCAGCGGCGGACAGGCGGAGTACGAGCAGTACTTC.

This clonotype was counted many times. V gene TRBV7-2 combines with J gene TRBJ2-2, with unresolved D. The germline gives CDR1 SGHTA, CDR2 FQGNSA. This CDR3 has 14 residues. V dropped 2 bases and J dropped 5 bases, with 9 bases sitting between them. As DNA, the CDR3 is TGTGCCAGCAGCTTAAGGGTCGGGACCGGGGAGCTGTTTTTT. It is translated as CASSLRVGTGELFF.

This clonotype was seen at least ten times. The gene calls are TRBV28 and TRBJ2-2; 10 bases fit TRBD1. The CDR3 has 16 residues. V shed 6 bases, J shed 4 bases, and the junction held 8 bases outside the gene matches. Germline V gene lookup returns CDR1 MDHEN and CDR2 SYDVKM. CDR3 loop: CASSLGTGVSTGELFF. The DNA of the CDR3 is TGTGCCAGCAGCCTTGGGACAGGGGTTTCCACCGGGGAGCTGTTTTTT.

The V and J genes are TRBV7-2 and TRBJ2-6; perhaps D is TRBD1 or TRBD2 (5 bases each). Germline lookup yields CDR1 SGHTA and CDR2 FQGNSA. This CDR3 has 13 residues. V was trimmed by 8 bases and J by 4 bases, leaving 9 bases between them. The CDR3: CASGDPGANVLTF. In nucleotides, the CDR3 is TGTGCCAGCGGGGACCCCGGGGCCAACGTCCTGACTTTC.

On this clonotype itself: Without the conserved terminal phenylalanine or tryptophan, this CDR3 likely stems from a read error. The chain couples TRBV10-3 to TRBJ2-2; 7 nucleotides agree with TRBD1. CDR3 length: 15 residues. V trimming: 10 bases; J trimming: 0 bases; junction bases outside the gene matches: 8. Looked up from germline, CDR1 is ENHRY and CDR2 is SYGVKD. CDR3 in DNA: TGTGCCACCAGATCGGGACAGACGAACACCGGGGAGCTGTTTTCT. This sequence encodes CATRSGQTNTGELFS.